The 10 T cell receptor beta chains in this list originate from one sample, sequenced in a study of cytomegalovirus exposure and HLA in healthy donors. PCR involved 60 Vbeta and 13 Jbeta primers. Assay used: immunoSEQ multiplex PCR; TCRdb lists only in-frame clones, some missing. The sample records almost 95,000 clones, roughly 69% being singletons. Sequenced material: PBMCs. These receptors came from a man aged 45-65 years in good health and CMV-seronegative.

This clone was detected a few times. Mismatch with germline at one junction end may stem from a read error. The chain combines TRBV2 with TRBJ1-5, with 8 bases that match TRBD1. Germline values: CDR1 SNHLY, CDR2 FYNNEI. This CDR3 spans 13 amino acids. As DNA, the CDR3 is TGTGCAAGCAGGTCAGGGGGCTGGCAGCCCCAGCATTTT. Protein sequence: CASRSGGWQPQHF.

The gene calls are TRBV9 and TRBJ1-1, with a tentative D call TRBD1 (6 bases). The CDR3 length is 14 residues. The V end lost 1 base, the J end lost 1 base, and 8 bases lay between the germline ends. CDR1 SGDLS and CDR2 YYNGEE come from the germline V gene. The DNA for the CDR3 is TGTGCCAGCAGCGTAACAGGGACGAACACTGAAGCTTTCTTT. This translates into CASSVTGTNTEAFF.

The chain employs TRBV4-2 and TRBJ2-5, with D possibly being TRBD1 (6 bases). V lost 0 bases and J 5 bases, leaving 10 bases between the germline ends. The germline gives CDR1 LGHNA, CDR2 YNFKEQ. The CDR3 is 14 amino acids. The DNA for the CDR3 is TGTGCCAGCAGCCAAGACAGGGGAAGCGAGACCCAGTACTTC. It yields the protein CASSQDRGSETQYF.

The CDR3 is CASSFQGGTDTQYF. DNA for the CDR3: TGTGCCAGCAGCTTCCAGGGGGGCACAGATACGCAGTATTTT. The chain joins TRBV7-3 to TRBJ2-3; 7 bases line up with TRBD1. V was pared by 3 bases and J by 1 base, with 1 base of the junction left unmatched. Germline CDR1 reads SGHTA; CDR2 reads FQGTGA. The CDR3 runs to 14 residues.

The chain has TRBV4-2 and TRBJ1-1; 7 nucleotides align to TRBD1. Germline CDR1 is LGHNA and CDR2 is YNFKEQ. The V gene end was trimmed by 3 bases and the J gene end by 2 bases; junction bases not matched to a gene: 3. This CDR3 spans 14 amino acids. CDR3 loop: CASSHRDRNTEAFF. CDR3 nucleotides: TGTGCCAGCAGCCATAGGGACAGAAACACTGAAGCTTTCTTT.

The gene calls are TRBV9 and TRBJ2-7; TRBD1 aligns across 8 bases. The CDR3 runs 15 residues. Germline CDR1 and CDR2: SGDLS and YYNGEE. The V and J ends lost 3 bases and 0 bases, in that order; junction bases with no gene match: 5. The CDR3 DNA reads TGTGCCAGCAGCGAAGGACAGGGCCTCTCCTACGAGCAGTACTTC. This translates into CASSEGQGLSYEQYF.

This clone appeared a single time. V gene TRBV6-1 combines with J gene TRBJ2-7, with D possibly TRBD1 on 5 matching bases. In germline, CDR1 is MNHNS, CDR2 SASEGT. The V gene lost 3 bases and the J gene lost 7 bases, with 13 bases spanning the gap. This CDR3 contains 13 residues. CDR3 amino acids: CASSEADIGEQYV. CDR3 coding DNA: TGTGCCAGCAGTGAGGCGGACATCGGAGAGCAGTACGTC.

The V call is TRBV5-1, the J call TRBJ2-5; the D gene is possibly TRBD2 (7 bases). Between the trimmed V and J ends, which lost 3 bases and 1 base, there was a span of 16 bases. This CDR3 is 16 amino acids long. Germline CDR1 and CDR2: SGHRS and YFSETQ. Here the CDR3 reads CASSWRGGATQETQYF. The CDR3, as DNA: TGCGCCAGCAGCTGGAGGGGGGGGGCCACCCAAGAGACCCAGTACTTC.

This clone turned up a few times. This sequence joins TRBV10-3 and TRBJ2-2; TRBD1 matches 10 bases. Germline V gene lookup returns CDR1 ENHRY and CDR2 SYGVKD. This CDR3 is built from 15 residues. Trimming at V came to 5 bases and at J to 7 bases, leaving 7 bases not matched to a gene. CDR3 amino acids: CAISRQTGGFGELFF. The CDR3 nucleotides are TGTGCCATCAGTAGACAGACAGGGGGCTTCGGGGAGCTGTTTTTT.

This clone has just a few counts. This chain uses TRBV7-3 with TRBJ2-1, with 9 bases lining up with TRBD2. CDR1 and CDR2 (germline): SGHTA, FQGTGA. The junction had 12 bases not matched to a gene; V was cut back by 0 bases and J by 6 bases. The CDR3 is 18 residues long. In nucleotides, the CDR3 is TGTGCCAGCAGCTTAACGCCCAGGGGGGCTAGCGGGGCCAATGAGCAGTTCTTC. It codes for CASSLTPRGASGANEQFF. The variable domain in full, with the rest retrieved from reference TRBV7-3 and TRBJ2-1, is GAGVSQTPSNKVTEKGKYVELRCDPISGHTALYWYRQSLGQGPEFLIYFQGTGAADDSGLPNDRFFAVRPEGSVSTLKIQRTERGDSAVYLCASSLTPRGASGANEQFFGPGTRLTVL.